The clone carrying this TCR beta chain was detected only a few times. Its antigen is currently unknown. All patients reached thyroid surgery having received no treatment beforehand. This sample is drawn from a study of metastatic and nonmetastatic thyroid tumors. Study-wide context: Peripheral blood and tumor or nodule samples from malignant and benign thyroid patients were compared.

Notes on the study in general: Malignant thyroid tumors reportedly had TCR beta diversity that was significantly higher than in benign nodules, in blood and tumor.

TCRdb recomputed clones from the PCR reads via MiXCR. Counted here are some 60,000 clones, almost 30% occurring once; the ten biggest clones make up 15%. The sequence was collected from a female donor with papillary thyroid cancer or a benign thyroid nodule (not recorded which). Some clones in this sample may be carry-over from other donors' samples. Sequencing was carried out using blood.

The CDR3 nucleotides are TGTGCCAGCATAGAGACAGGGGACTCCTACGAGCAGTACTTC. As protein: CASIETGDSYEQYF. This chain links TRBV6-4 with TRBJ2-7, with 8 bases that match TRBD1. Trimming removed 7 bases from V and 0 bases from J; junction bases left unmatched: 5. Germline CDR1 and CDR2: MRHNA and SNTAGT. The CDR3 is made up of 14 amino acids.